This TCR beta chain was sequenced during a study of blood T cell repertoires in COVID-19. Unmatched junction bases numbered 2, after V lost 4 bases and J lost 2 bases. This CDR3 contains 13 residues. The germline V gene has CDR1 SGHRS and CDR2 YFSETQ. As originally analysed: Nucleated cell number was recorded as an estimate derived from reference gene primer amplification. The repertoire was sequenced with immunoSEQ multiplex PCR; TCRdb's copy has only in-frame clones and lacks some. The D gene and trimming were derived from the DNA, and the V and J assignments and clone size from that table. The top ten hold over 9% of the sample, which has roughly 130,000 clones, approximately 83% seen once. Cohort 3 recovered donors had two negative PCRs, clearance, or symptom resolution.

V usage is TRBV5-1 and J usage is TRBJ2-5, with 7 bases that match TRBD2. Sequencing input: PBMCs or T cells enriched from blood (not recorded which). This clonotype was obtained from a man aged 50 to 59 who had recovered from COVID-19. DNA of the CDR3: TGCGCCAGCAGCCCGGGACTACAAGAGACCCAGTACTTC. This codes for CASSPGLQETQYF.